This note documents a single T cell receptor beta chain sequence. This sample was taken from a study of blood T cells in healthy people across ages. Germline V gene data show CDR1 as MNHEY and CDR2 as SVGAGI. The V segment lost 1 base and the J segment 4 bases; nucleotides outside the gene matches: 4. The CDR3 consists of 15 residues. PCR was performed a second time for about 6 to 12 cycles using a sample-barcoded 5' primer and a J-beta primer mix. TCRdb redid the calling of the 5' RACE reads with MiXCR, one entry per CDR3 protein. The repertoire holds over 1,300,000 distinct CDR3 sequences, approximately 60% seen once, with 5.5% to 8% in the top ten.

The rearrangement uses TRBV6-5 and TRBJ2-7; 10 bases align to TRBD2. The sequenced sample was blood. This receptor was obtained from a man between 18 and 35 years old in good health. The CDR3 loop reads CASSYCPSGSYEQYF. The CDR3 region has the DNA TGTGCCAGCAGTTACTGTCCTAGCGGGAGTTACGAGCAGTACTTC.